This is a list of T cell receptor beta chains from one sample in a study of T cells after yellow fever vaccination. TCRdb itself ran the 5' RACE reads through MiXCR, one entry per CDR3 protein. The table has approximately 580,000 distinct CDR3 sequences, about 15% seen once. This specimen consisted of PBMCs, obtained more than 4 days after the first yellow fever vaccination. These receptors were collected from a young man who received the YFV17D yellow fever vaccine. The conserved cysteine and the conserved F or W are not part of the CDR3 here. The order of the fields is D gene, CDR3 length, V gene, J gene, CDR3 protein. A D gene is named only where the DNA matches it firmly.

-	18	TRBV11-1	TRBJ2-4	ASSFSLGGGNSVAKNIQY
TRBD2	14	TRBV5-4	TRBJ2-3	ASSPYGGGDTDTQY
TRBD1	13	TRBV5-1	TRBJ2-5	ASSLDGQGIETQY
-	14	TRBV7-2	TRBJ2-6	ASSLYQAVGANVLT
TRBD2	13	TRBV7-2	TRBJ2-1	ASTSQRGVSPEQF
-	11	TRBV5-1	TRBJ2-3	ASRFAGSDTQY
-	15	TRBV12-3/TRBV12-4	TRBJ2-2	ASSLGQVGFPTGELF
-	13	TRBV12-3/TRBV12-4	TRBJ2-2	ASSRLGGNTGELF
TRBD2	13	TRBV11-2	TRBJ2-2	ASSWRPGGAGELF
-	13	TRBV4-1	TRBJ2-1	ASSQDRASYNEQF
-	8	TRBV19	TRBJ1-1	ASWDGEAF
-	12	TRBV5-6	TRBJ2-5	ASSFGPGQETQY
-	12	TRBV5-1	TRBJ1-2	ASSLEGQYYGYT
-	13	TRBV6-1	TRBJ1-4	ASSEARGWFEKLF
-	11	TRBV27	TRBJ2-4	ASSTSAKNIQY
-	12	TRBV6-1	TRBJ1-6	ASSPSTGFSPLH
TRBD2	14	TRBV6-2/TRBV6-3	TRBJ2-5	ASSQPVTSPVETQY
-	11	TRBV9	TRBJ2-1	ASSAPGGNEQF
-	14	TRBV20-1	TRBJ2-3	SAMDPGTLRTDTQY
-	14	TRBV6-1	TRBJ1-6	ASWAREGGRNSPLH
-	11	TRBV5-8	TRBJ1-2	ASSLKRHYGYT
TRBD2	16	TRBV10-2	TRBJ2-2	ASRGASGGGANTGELF
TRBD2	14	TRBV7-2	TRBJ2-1	ASSSLAGGGYNEQF
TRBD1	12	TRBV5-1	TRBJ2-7	ASSLGGQVYEQY
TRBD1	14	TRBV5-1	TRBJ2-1	ASSPVTGATYNEQF
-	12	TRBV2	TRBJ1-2	ASSRDVGFYGYT
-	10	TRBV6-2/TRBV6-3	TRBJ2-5	ASSYPSETQY
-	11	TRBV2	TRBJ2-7	ASMSLSAYEQY
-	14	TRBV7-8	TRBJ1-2	ASSLGAYISNYGYT
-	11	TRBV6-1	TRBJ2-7	ASTQWEPYEQY
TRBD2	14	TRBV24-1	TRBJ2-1	ATSDPHGLAVSEQF
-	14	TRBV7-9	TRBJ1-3	ASSPPYRFSGNTIY
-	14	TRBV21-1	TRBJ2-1	ASRADSEAFYNEQF
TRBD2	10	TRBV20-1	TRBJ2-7	SASGGSYEQY
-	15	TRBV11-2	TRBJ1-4	ASTLGRGRATNEKLF
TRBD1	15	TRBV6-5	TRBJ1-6	ASSYENPGQGASPLH
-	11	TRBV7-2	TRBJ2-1	ASSFASDNEQF
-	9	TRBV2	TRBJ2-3	ASSATRRLY
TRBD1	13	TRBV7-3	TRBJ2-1	ASRSTGGRENEQF
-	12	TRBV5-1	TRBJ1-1	ASTETGRNTEAF
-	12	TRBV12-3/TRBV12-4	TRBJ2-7	ASSPSGAAYEQY
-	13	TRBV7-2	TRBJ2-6	ASSPAVSGANVLT
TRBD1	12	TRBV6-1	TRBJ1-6	ASKGTVDNSPLH
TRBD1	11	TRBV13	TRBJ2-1	ASRQGAKNEQF
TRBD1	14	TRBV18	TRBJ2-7	ASSPLSGTGAYEQY
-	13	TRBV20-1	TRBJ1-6	SARDPAAYNSPLH
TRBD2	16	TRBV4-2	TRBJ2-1	ASSPGLAGPSSYNEQF
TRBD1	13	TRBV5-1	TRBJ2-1	ASSSSGTGGDEQF
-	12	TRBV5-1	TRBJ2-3	ASSLQMSPDTQY
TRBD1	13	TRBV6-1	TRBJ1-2	ASMTGGASSYGYT
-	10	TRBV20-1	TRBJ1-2	SARESNGGYT
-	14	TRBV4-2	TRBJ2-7	ASSQDGGGQPYEQY